A selection of T cell receptor beta chains follows, all from one sample in a study of response to subunit inactivated influenza vaccine. TCRdb reanalysed the RT-PCR reads using MiXCR and keeps one entry per CDR3 protein. The sample records more than 400,000 distinct CDR3 sequences, approximately 11% being singletons. Sequencing used PBMCs from blood, obtained about 6 weeks after vaccination. These receptors all stem from a middle-aged man who received an inactivated influenza vaccine. The CDR3 runs from the conserved cysteine through the conserved F or W. A D gene is named only where the DNA matches it firmly. Clone size, where shown, is once, few, many, or a class for clones that have expanded.

NA	few	TRBV20-1	TRBJ2-3	TGCAGTGCTAGTGTGGGGGCCCCAAAAGATACGCAGTATTTT	CSASVGAPKDTQYF
TRBD2	NA	TRBV6-2/TRBV6-3	TRBJ2-7	TGTGCCAGCAGTACGGGGGGACTAGCGGCCTACGAGCAGTACTTC	CASSTGGLAAYEQYF
NA	NA	TRBV5-1	TRBJ1-4	TGCGCCAGCAGCTTGGACAGTCCGGCAACTAATGAAAAACTGTTTTTT	CASSLDSPATNEKLFF
TRBD1	NA	TRBV18	TRBJ2-5	TGTGCCAGCTCATCCGGGACAGGGTTTCAAGAGACCCAGTACTTC	CASSSGTGFQETQYF
NA	many	TRBV27	TRBJ2-7	TGTGCCAGTCGCAGCTCCTACGAGCAGTACTTC	CASRSSYEQYF
TRBD2	NA	TRBV15	TRBJ2-3	TGTGCCACCAGCAGAGATCTAGCGGGGCGAAGCACAGATACGCAGTATTTT	CATSRDLAGRSTDTQYF
TRBD2	few	TRBV4-3	TRBJ2-5	TGCGCCAGCAGCCTCAATGGGGGGACTAGCGAGACCCAGTACTTC	CASSLNGGTSETQYF
TRBD2	NA	TRBV2	TRBJ2-1	TGTGCCAGCAGTGAATATGTAGCGGGGGGCTACAATGAGCAGTTCTTC	CASSEYVAGGYNEQFF
NA	NA	TRBV4-2	TRBJ1-2	TGTGCCAGCAGCCAAGGTGGACGGGAAGGAGGCTACACCTTC	CASSQGGREGGYTF
TRBD2	NA	TRBV7-9	TRBJ2-7	TGTGCCAGCAGCGCGCTAGCGGGAGGAGCCTACGAGCAGTACTTC	CASSALAGGAYEQYF